The rows below give T cell receptor beta chains drawn from one sample of a study of T cell responses to AZD1222 COVID-19 vaccine. Clones were sequenced by immunoSEQ multiplex PCR, and TCRdb holds only the in-frame ones, with some missing. The data show under 140,000 clones, 87% seen once. The sequences come from peripheral blood, collected on day 0 of AZD1222 vaccination. The receptors were gathered from an adult in good health. CDR3s include the opening cysteine and the closing phenylalanine or tryptophan. The D gene is left open where the match is weak. Some rows mark clone size as missing; the rest say once, few, many or name a class of expanded clone.

j_call: TRBJ2-7
v_call: TRBV6-5
d_call: .
clone_size: .
cdr3_aa: CASSYWTSGGWYEQYF
cdr3_nt: TGTGCCAGCAGTTACTGGACGTCTGGAGGGTGGTACGAGCAGTACTTC

j_call: TRBJ1-5
v_call: TRBV27
d_call: .
clone_size: .
cdr3_aa: CASSTWGNQPQHF
cdr3_nt: TGTGCCAGCAGTACCTGGGGCAATCAGCCCCAGCATTTT

j_call: TRBJ1-6
v_call: TRBV29-1
d_call: .
clone_size: once
cdr3_aa: CSVTVDGHSPLHF
cdr3_nt: TGCAGCGTGACGGTGGATGGGCATTCACCCCTCCACTTT

j_call: TRBJ1-2
v_call: TRBV29-1
d_call: .
clone_size: .
cdr3_aa: CSVERGYGYTF
cdr3_nt: TGCAGCGTTGAACGAGGGTATGGCTACACCTTC

j_call: TRBJ1-6
v_call: TRBV6-5
d_call: TRBD1
clone_size: .
cdr3_aa: CASRRQGSYNSPLHF
cdr3_nt: TGTGCCAGCAGGCGACAGGGCTCCTATAATTCACCCCTCCACTTT

j_call: TRBJ2-5
v_call: TRBV21-1
d_call: .
clone_size: .
cdr3_aa: CASSKIGDDRGTEETQYF
cdr3_nt: TGTGCCAGCAGCAAGATCGGGGACGACAGGGGTACGGAAGAGACCCAGTACTTC

j_call: TRBJ2-1
v_call: TRBV9
d_call: .
clone_size: .
cdr3_aa: CASSVGAAEQFF
cdr3_nt: TGTGCCAGCAGCGTAGGGGCCGCCGAGCAGTTCTTC

j_call: TRBJ2-1
v_call: TRBV5-6
d_call: .
clone_size: .
cdr3_aa: CASSSWILPNEQFF
cdr3_nt: TGTGCCAGCAGCTCGTGGATACTCCCCAATGAGCAGTTCTTC

j_call: TRBJ1-4
v_call: TRBV7-2
d_call: .
clone_size: .
cdr3_aa: CASSLQGMSEKLFF
cdr3_nt: TGTGCCAGCAGCTTACAGGGCATGAGTGAAAAACTGTTTTTT

j_call: TRBJ1-5
v_call: TRBV2
d_call: .
clone_size: .
cdr3_aa: CASSEDTPPQHF
cdr3_nt: TGTGCCAGCAGTGAGGACACCCCACCCCAGCATTTT

j_call: TRBJ1-2
v_call: TRBV20-1
d_call: .
clone_size: .
cdr3_aa: CSASEGYSGYTF
cdr3_nt: TGCAGTGCTAGTGAGGGTTACTCTGGCTACACCTTC

j_call: TRBJ2-2
v_call: TRBV5-6
d_call: .
clone_size: .
cdr3_aa: CASSYTGSNTGELFF
cdr3_nt: TGTGCCAGCAGCTATACAGGGTCTAACACCGGGGAGCTGTTTTTT

j_call: TRBJ2-7
v_call: TRBV12-3/TRBV12-4
d_call: .
clone_size: few
cdr3_aa: CASNQMGEQYF
cdr3_nt: TGTGCCAGCAATCAAATGGGCGAGCAGTACTTC

j_call: TRBJ2-5
v_call: TRBV11-2
d_call: .
clone_size: once
cdr3_aa: CASSNRETQYF
cdr3_nt: TGTGCCAGCAGCAACAGGGAGACCCAGTACTTC

j_call: TRBJ1-2
v_call: TRBV7-3
d_call: .
clone_size: once
cdr3_aa: CASSPGPSEVYTF
cdr3_nt: TGTGCCAGCAGCCCGGGACCCTCAGAAGTCTACACCTTC

j_call: TRBJ2-3
v_call: TRBV10-1
d_call: TRBD2
clone_size: once
cdr3_aa: CASSEGTSGTDTQYF
cdr3_nt: TGCGCCAGCAGTGAGGGGACTAGCGGGACAGATACGCAGTATTTT

j_call: TRBJ1-2
v_call: TRBV29-1
d_call: TRBD1
clone_size: .
cdr3_aa: CSVAPADRGNYGYTF
cdr3_nt: TGCAGCGTTGCCCCGGCGGACAGGGGGAACTATGGCTACACCTTC

j_call: TRBJ2-7
v_call: TRBV9
d_call: .
clone_size: .
cdr3_aa: CASSVGVGEQYF
cdr3_nt: TGTGCCAGCAGCGTAGGTGTGGGGGAGCAGTACTTC

j_call: TRBJ2-1
v_call: TRBV3-1/TRBV3-2
d_call: .
clone_size: .
cdr3_aa: CASSQTLQGWVPEQFF
cdr3_nt: TGTGCCAGCAGCCAAACCTTACAGGGCTGGGTACCTGAGCAGTTCTTC

j_call: TRBJ1-4
v_call: TRBV2
d_call: .
clone_size: .
cdr3_aa: CASSERRNNEKLFF
cdr3_nt: TGTGCCAGCAGTGAAAGACGGAATAATGAAAAACTGTTTTTT

j_call: TRBJ2-7
v_call: TRBV28
d_call: .
clone_size: .
cdr3_aa: CASSRGIYEQYF
cdr3_nt: TGTGCCAGCAGTCGGGGAATTTACGAGCAGTACTTC

j_call: TRBJ1-1
v_call: TRBV29-1
d_call: .
clone_size: .
cdr3_aa: CSVAWGNTEAFF
cdr3_nt: TGCAGCGTTGCTTGGGGTAACACTGAAGCTTTCTTT

j_call: TRBJ1-6
v_call: TRBV9
d_call: TRBD1
clone_size: .
cdr3_aa: CASSVGTGVLNSPLHF
cdr3_nt: TGTGCCAGCAGCGTAGGAACAGGGGTTCTGAATTCACCCCTCCACTTT

j_call: TRBJ1-2
v_call: TRBV6-5
d_call: .
clone_size: .
cdr3_aa: CASSYWGGGYTF
cdr3_nt: TGTGCCAGCAGTTACTGGGGGGGTGGCTACACCTTC

j_call: TRBJ1-2
v_call: TRBV29-1
d_call: .
clone_size: once
cdr3_aa: CSALLGNLYGYTF
cdr3_nt: TGCAGCGCTCTCCTAGGGAACCTCTATGGCTACACCTTC

j_call: TRBJ1-6
v_call: TRBV19
d_call: .
clone_size: .
cdr3_aa: CASSIDGNYNSPLHF
cdr3_nt: TGTGCCAGTAGTATCGACGGCAACTATAATTCACCCCTCCACTTT

j_call: TRBJ1-3
v_call: TRBV9
d_call: .
clone_size: .
cdr3_aa: CASSAGLSGNTIYF
cdr3_nt: TGTGCCAGCAGCGCGGGGCTCTCTGGAAACACCATATATTTT

j_call: TRBJ1-1
v_call: TRBV12-3/TRBV12-4
d_call: .
clone_size: .
cdr3_aa: CASRRPAPTEAFF
cdr3_nt: TGTGCCAGCAGGAGACCTGCCCCCACTGAAGCTTTCTTT

j_call: TRBJ2-7
v_call: TRBV28
d_call: TRBD1
clone_size: .
cdr3_aa: CASSLGSVRGYEQYF
cdr3_nt: TGTGCCAGCAGTTTGGGTTCGGTCAGGGGGTACGAGCAGTACTTC

j_call: TRBJ1-3
v_call: TRBV4-1
d_call: .
clone_size: .
cdr3_aa: CASSQEAFTVRYF
cdr3_nt: TGCGCCAGCAGCCAAGAAGCATTCACAGTCCGTTATTTT

j_call: TRBJ1-5
v_call: TRBV10-3
d_call: TRBD1
clone_size: .
cdr3_aa: CAISESRQGEDQPQHF
cdr3_nt: TGTGCCATCAGTGAGTCTCGGCAGGGGGAGGACCAGCCCCAGCATTTT

j_call: TRBJ2-5
v_call: TRBV9
d_call: TRBD1
clone_size: .
cdr3_aa: CASMRGTAQETQYF
cdr3_nt: TGTGCCAGCATGAGGGGGACAGCCCAAGAGACCCAGTACTTC

j_call: TRBJ2-1
v_call: TRBV3-1/TRBV3-2
d_call: .
clone_size: once
cdr3_aa: CASSQGSPFVVDEQFF
cdr3_nt: TGTGCCAGCAGCCAAGGTTCCCCGTTCGTGGTGGATGAGCAGTTCTTC